This T cell receptor (beta chain) emerged from a study of regulatory T cells in long-lasting Graves disease. Findings of the study overall: Persistent Graves' patients showed a TCR diversity that was lower than that of newly diagnosed ones. With under 3,500 shared public clonotypes, persistent patients exceeded new patients, who shared about 1,000.

Building of the TCR beta libraries involved iRepertoire HTBI primers and Arm-PCR of CDR3 regions. TCRdb re-called the multiplex PCR reads with MiXCR, one entry per CDR3 protein. The data hold about 620,000 distinct CDR3 sequences, with approximately 15% observed a single time. The time point here: newly diagnosed GD, antithyroid drugs for less than 3 months. PBMC-derived RNA was used for the TCR library. As to this clonotype: Antigen unknown.

Germline V gene lookup returns CDR1 MGHDK and CDR2 SYGVNS. V lost 7 bases and J lost 6; bases outside the gene matches: 8. This CDR3 is 14 amino acids long. This same sample was also taken into another study, of T cells in Graves' hyperthyroidism and ophthalmopathy.

Sequences were derived from peripheral blood mononuclear cells (PBMCs), sampled at new diagnosis, from a patient treated with antithyroid drugs. The receptor was derived from a woman aged 25 to 39 with Graves disease. J is TRBJ2-7 and V is TRBV25-1, with 11 positions matching TRBD2. CDR3 amino acids: CASTETSGKAEQYF. For the CDR3, the DNA is TGTGCCAGCACCGAGACTAGCGGGAAGGCCGAGCAGTACTTC.